The rows below give T cell receptor beta chains drawn from one sample of a study of tumor-infiltrating lymphocytes in oesophageal squamous cell carcinoma. TCRdb ran MiXCR on the PCR reads and lists one entry per CDR3 protein. Of around 11,000 distinct CDR3 sequences detected, 50% to 65% appear once; the ten largest clones hold approximately 25%. Material: esophageal tumor tissue. The origin of the receptors is a male donor with esophageal squamous cell carcinoma. Each CDR3 is given with its conserved first and last residue. The order of the fields is J gene, D gene, V gene, clone size, CDR3 DNA, CDR3 protein. D genes are given only for firm matches. Clone size is shown for a subset of rows, as once, few, many or a class of expanded clone.

TRBJ2-1 TRBD2 TRBV24-1 medium-sized TGTGCCACCAGTGACCGCCTAGCGGGAGGGGGATCCAATGAGCAGTTCTTC CATSDRLAGGGSNEQFF
TRBJ2-1 - TRBV6-2/TRBV6-3 - TGTGCCAGCAGACCCCACCGGGACAACTACAATGAGCAGTTCTTC CASRPHRDNYNEQFF
TRBJ2-5 - TRBV7-3 once TGTGCCAGCAGCAGAGATGGAGAGACCCAGTACTTC CASSRDGETQYF
TRBJ2-1 - TRBV7-4 - TGTGCCAGCAGCCTTGGAAGTAACAATGAGCAGTTCTTC CASSLGSNNEQFF
TRBJ1-5 - TRBV6-1 once TGTGCCAGCAGTGAAGCATATAGCAATCAGCCCCAGCATTTT CASSEAYSNQPQHF
TRBJ1-2 - TRBV7-3 few TGTGCCAGCAGCCCGGACGGGAACTATGGCTACACCTTC CASSPDGNYGYTF
TRBJ2-3 - TRBV7-2 few TGTGCCAGCAGCTTAGTCCCGGGAGATACGCAGTATTTT CASSLVPGDTQYF
TRBJ2-7 TRBD1 TRBV6-8 - TGTGCCAGCCGCGGGACAGGCCGTTACGAGCAGTACTTC CASRGTGRYEQYF
TRBJ2-1 - TRBV7-6 - TGTGCCAGCAGCCCTGAGGGCAGTTACTCCTACGAGCAGTTCTTC CASSPEGSYSYEQFF
TRBJ2-5 - TRBV7-2 - TGTGCCAGCAGCTTAACGGGGCCAGATACGCAGTACTTC CASSLTGPDTQYF
TRBJ2-1 - TRBV12-3/TRBV12-4 - TGTGCCAGCAGTCGAAATTCGGGACGTTACAATGAGCAGTTCTTC CASSRNSGRYNEQFF
TRBJ2-3 TRBD1 TRBV4-2 many TGTGCCAGCAGTACGCAGGACAGGGGTGACACAGATACGCAGTATTTT CASSTQDRGDTDTQYF
TRBJ2-6 - TRBV19 - TGTGCCAGTAGTATGGGGGGGGCAGGGGGTGACAACGTCCTGACTTTC CASSMGGAGGDNVLTF
TRBJ2-1 - TRBV7-8 - TGTGCCAGCGGGCCGGACCAAGGGGATGAGCAGTTCTTC CASGPDQGDEQFF
TRBJ2-1 - TRBV6-2/TRBV6-3 - TGTGCCAGCAAGGGGTTGAGCTCCTACAATGAGCAGTTCTTC CASKGLSSYNEQFF
TRBJ2-2 TRBD2 TRBV5-1 - TGCGCCAGCAGCTTCGGTCTAGCGGGGGGTCGGAACACCGGGGAGCTGTTTTTT CASSFGLAGGRNTGELFF
TRBJ2-1 TRBD2 TRBV29-1 few TGCAGCCACACGGGACTAGCGGGCAATGAGCAGTTCTTC CSHTGLAGNEQFF
TRBJ2-6 - TRBV11-2 - TGTGCCAGCAGCTTAACAGTCTCTGGGGCCAACGTCCTGACTTTC CASSLTVSGANVLTF
TRBJ1-5 - TRBV5-3 - TGTGCCAGAAGCAAGCCCGGGACTGTGGGCAATCAGCCCCAGCATTTT CARSKPGTVGNQPQHF
TRBJ2-5 - TRBV7-7 - TGTGCTAGCAGCTTAACGGGGGTCCTACAAGAGACCCAGTACTTC CASSLTGVLQETQYF
TRBJ1-6 - TRBV7-8 - TGTGCCAGCAGCCCCAGGGTTGACAATTCACCCCTCCACTTT CASSPRVDNSPLHF
TRBJ1-2 - TRBV12-3/TRBV12-4 - TGTGCCAGCAGTCCCTTGGGGGACTTGGGCTACACCTTC CASSPLGDLGYTF
TRBJ2-1 - TRBV7-3 - TGTGCCAGCAGCACCCGGGGTAGCTTCTCCTACAATGAGCAGTTCTTC CASSTRGSFSYNEQFF
TRBJ1-2 TRBD1 TRBV5-5 few TGTGCCAGCGTCTCCCCGAGGGACAGGGGGGCTGGTGGCTACACCTTC CASVSPRDRGAGGYTF
TRBJ2-1 - TRBV7-6 - TGTGCCAGCAGCTTAGTATCCAGCTCCTACAATGAGCAGTTCTTC CASSLVSSSYNEQFF
TRBJ2-6 - TRBV20-1 - TGCAGTGCTAGAGATGTGGGGGAGACTGGGGCCAACGTCCTGACTTTC CSARDVGETGANVLTF
TRBJ2-7 - TRBV6-5 - TGTGCCAGCAGTTACTCGGCTACAGCTGAATACGAGCAGTACTTC CASSYSATAEYEQYF
TRBJ2-1 TRBD2 TRBV5-1 once TGCGCCAGCACCATGACTAGCGGGGCCAATGAGCAGTTCTTC CASTMTSGANEQFF
TRBJ2-7 TRBD1 TRBV7-2 - TGTGCCAGCAGCCTAATTACGGGACAGGCCTACGAGCAGTACTTC CASSLITGQAYEQYF
TRBJ1-6 TRBD1 TRBV7-2 - TGTGCCAGCAGTTACCGGACAGGGGCCGCCTACGAGCAGTACTTT CASSYRTGAAYEQYF
TRBJ2-5 - TRBV7-2 - TGTGCCAGCAGCCGGGAAGAGACCCAGTACTTC CASSREETQYF
TRBJ1-5 TRBD1 TRBV19 - TGTGCCAGTAGTATAAATCCCAGGACAGGGAGCAATCAGCCCCAGCATTTT CASSINPRTGSNQPQHF
TRBJ2-2 - TRBV7-6 - TGTGCTAGCAGCCCAACTAGTTCCGGGGAGCTGTTTTTT CASSPTSSGELFF
TRBJ2-5 - TRBV7-6 - TGTGCCAGCAGCTTAGGCCCGGATGAGACCCAGTACTTC CASSLGPDETQYF
TRBJ2-1 TRBD2 TRBV7-3 - TGTGCCAGCAGCTTAACAAGACTAGCGGGAGGTAGGAATGAGCAGTTCTTC CASSLTRLAGGRNEQFF
TRBJ2-1 - TRBV7-2 - TGTGCCAGCAGCTCGGACAGCGACACCTACGAGCAGTTCTTC CASSSDSDTYEQFF
TRBJ2-5 - TRBV7-6 - TGTGCCAGCAGCCCGGACTTGGAGACCCAGTACTTC CASSPDLETQYF
TRBJ2-3 TRBD2 TRBV7-9 - TGTGCCAGCAGCGTAGGTAGCCTAGCGGGGGGGATAACAGATACGCAGTATTTT CASSVGSLAGGITDTQYF
TRBJ1-2 TRBD1 TRBV28 - TGTGCCAGCAGTGGGGACAGGGGCGTACTCATACAAAACTATGGCTACACCTTC CASSGDRGVLIQNYGYTF
TRBJ2-1 TRBD1 TRBV7-9 - TGTGCCAGCAGCTCCACCCTCGGTGGGACAGGGACAGGAGGGGAGCAGTTCTTC CASSSTLGGTGTGGEQFF
TRBJ1-1 - TRBV7-2 once TGTGCCAGCAGCCACCGGATTGCCAGCAACACTGAAGCTTTCTTT CASSHRIASNTEAFF
TRBJ2-2 - TRBV7-3 medium-sized TGTGCCAGCAGCTTAAGCCCCATTTCAGGATGGGGCGGGGAGCTGTTTTTT CASSLSPISGWGGELFF
TRBJ1-5 - TRBV6-8 - TGTGCCAGCAGTGGGTCGGACGGCGGGGGTTATAGCAATCAGCCCCAGCATTTT CASSGSDGGGYSNQPQHF
TRBJ2-5 - TRBV6-2/TRBV6-3 medium-sized TGTGCCAGCAGTTACGTGGAGACCCAGTACTTC CASSYVETQYF
TRBJ2-2 - TRBV5-1 - TGCGCCAGCAGCACCGGACAGCTAAACACCGGGGAGCTGTTTTTT CASSTGQLNTGELFF
TRBJ2-5 - TRBV7-2 - TGTGCCAGCAGCATGGGGGGCCCAGAGACCCAGTACTTC CASSMGGPETQYF
TRBJ2-3 - TRBV7-3 few TGTGCCAGCAGCTTCGACCAAGATACGCAGTATTTT CASSFDQDTQYF
TRBJ1-2 - TRBV7-8 few TGTGCCAGCAGCTTAGAACCAGGGCTTGGCTATGGCTACACCTTC CASSLEPGLGYGYTF
TRBJ2-3 - TRBV7-3 - TGTGCCAGCAGCGCGACACTAAACGCGGATACGCAGTATTTT CASSATLNADTQYF
TRBJ2-1 TRBD1 TRBV27 once TGTGCCAGCAGAGGGACAGCCTACAATGAGCAGTTCTTC CASRGTAYNEQFF
TRBJ2-2 TRBD1 TRBV7-6 - TGTGCCAGCAGCTTAGTGGGACAGGGGACCGGGGAGCTGTTTTTT CASSLVGQGTGELFF